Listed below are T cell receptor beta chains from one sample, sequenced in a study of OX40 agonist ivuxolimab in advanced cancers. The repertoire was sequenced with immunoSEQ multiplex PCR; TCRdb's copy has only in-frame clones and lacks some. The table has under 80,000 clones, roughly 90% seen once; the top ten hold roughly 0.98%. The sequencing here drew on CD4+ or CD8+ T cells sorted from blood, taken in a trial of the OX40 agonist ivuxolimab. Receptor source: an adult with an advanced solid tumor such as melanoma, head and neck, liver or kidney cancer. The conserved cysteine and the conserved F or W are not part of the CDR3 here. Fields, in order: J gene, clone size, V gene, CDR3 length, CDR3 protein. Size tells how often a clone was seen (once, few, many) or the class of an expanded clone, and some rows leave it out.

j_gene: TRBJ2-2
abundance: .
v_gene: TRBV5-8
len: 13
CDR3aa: ASSPAWLDTGELF

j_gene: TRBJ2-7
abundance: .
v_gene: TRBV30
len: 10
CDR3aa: AWSAEGGEQY

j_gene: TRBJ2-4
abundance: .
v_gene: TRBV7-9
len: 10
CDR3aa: ASSLQGNIQY

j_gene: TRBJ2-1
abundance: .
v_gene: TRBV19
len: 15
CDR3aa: ASSRLATESSYNEQF

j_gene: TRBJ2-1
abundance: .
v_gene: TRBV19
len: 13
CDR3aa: ASSNGLAGDNEQF

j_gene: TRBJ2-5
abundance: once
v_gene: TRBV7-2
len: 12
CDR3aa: ASSFGLAGETQY

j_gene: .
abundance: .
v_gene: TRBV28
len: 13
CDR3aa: ASSYMTGGSYEQY

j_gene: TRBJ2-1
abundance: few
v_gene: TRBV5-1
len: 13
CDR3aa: ASKSGQGSYNEQF

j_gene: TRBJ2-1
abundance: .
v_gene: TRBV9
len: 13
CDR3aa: ASSATVGSYNEQF

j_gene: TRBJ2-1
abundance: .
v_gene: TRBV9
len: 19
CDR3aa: ASSSPPSRVMSPSELNEQF

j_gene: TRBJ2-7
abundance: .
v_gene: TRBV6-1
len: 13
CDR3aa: ASSERSGLPYEQY

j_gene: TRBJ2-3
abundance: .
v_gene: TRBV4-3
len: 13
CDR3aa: ASSRRKGKVDTQY

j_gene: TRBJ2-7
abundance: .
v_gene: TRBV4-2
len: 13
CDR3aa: ASSQRQGTSYEQY

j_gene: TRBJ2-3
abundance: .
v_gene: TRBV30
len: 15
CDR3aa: AWSVGRTSGRTDTQY

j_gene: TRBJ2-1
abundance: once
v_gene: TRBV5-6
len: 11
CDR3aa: ASRRDNAYEQF

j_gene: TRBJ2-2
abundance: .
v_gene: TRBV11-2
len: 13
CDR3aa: ASSLDRSNTGELF

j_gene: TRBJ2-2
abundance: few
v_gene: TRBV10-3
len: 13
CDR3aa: AIREAQGASGELF

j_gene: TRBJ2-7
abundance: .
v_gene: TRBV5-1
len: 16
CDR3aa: ASSLQFLGGGSSYEQY

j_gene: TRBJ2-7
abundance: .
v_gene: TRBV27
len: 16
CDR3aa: ASRGAGTSGRTTYEQY

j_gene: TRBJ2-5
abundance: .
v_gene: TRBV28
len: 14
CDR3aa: ASSLSGTRVQETQY

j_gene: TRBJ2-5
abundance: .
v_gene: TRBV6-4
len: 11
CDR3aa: ASSASQGETQY

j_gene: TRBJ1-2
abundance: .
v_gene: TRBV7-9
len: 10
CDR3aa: ASSPRVGGYT

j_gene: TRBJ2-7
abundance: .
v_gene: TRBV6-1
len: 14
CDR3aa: ASSESSMSATYEQY

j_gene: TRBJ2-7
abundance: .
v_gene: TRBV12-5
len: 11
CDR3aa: ASGLDPVGEQY

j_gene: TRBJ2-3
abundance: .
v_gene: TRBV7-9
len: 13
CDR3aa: ASKVLAGGPDTQY

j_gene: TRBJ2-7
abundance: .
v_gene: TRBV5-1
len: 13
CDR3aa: ASSLLGRGPYEQY

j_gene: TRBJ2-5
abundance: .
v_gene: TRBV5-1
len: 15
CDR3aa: ASSLALAGAQGETQY

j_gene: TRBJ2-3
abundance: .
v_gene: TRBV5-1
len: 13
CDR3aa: ASFQGPPPGDTQY

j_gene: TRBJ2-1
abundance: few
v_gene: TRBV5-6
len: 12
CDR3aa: ASSLKNGYNEQF

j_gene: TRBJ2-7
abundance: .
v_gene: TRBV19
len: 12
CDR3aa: ASSSGRGAREQY

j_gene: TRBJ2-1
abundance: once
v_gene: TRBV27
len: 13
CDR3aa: ASRLALSSYNEQF

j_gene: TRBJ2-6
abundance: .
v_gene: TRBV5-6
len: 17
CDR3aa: ASSPRDRTTISGANVLT

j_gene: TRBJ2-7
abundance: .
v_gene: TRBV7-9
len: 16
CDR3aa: ASSLAGASGRTPYEQY

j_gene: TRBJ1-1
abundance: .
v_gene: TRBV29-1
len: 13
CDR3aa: SVEDLGSQNTEAF

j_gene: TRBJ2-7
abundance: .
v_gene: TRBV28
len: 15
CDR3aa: ASSRGRLVRPSIEQY

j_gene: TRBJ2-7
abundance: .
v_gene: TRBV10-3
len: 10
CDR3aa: AISEVNTAGV

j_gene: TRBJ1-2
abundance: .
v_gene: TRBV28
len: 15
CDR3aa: ASSTPGKQYLIYGYT

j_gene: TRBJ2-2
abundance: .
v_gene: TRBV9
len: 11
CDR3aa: ASSGQGTGELF

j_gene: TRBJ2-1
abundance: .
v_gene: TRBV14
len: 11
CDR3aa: ASSQSQYNEQF

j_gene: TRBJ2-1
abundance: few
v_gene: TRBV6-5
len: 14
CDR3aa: ASSYSIQRAYNEQF

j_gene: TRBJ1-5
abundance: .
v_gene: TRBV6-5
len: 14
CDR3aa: ASSYSSGQGTLPQH

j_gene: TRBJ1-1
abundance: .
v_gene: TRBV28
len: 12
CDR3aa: ASSLNRRNTEAF

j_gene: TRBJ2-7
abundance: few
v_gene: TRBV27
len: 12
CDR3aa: ASRGGQALYEQY

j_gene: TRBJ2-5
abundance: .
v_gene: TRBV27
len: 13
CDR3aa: ASSLGQAQQETQY

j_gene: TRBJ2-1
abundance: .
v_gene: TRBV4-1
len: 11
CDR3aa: ASSQGLAGSEF

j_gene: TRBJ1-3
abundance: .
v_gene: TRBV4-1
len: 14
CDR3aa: ASSQDRRSSGNTIY

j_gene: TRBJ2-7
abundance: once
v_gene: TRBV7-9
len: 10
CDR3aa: ASSLADREQY

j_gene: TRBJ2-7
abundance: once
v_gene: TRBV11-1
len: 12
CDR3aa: ASSRAGGAGEQY

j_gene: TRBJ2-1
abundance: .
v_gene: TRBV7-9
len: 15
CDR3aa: ASSLAVAGFGLSEQF

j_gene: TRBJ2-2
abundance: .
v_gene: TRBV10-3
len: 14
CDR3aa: AISNRGRGNTGELF

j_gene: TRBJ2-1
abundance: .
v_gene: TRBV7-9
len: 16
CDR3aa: ASSPRLAGGPSSYEQF

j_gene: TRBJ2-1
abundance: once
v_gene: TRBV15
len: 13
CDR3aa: ATSPGREDYNEQF

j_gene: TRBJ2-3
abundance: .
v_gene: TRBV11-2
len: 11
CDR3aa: ASSSVGLNTQY

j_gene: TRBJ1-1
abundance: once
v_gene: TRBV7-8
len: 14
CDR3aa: ASSSNTGQRNTEAF

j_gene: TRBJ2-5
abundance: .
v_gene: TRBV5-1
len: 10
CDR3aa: ASSLARETQY

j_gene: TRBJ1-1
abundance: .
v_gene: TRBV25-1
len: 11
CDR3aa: ASSTGGNTEAF

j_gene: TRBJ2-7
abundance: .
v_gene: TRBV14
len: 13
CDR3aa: ASSLWSGGPYEQY